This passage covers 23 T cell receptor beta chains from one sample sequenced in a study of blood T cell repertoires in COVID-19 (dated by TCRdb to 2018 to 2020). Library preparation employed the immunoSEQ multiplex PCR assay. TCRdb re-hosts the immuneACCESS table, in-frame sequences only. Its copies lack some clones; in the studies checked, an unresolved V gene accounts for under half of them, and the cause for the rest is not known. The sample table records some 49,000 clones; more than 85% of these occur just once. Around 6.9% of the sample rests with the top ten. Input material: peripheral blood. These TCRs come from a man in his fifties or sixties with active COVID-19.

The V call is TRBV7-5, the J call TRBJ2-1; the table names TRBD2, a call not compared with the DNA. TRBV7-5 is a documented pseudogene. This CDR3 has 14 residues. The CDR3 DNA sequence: TGTGTCAGGAGCGGGGCTAGCGTATACAATGAGCAGTTCTTC. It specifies CVRSGASVYNEQFF.

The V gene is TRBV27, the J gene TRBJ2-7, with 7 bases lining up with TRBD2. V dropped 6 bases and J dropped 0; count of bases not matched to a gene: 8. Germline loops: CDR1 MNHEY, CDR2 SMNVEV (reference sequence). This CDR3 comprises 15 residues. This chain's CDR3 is CASRGRAGDSYEQYF. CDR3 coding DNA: TGTGCCAGCAGGGGACGTGCGGGGGACTCCTACGAGCAGTACTTC.

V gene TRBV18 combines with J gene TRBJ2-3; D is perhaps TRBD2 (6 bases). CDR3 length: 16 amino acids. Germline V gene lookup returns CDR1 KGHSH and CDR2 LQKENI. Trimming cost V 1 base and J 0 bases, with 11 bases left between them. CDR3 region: CASSPLSGTSTDTQYF. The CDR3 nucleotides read TGTGCCAGCTCACCACTTTCCGGGACTAGCACAGATACGCAGTATTTT.

CDR3 residues: CSVVGGGVQETQYF. CDR3 bases: TGCAGCGTTGTAGGGGGGGGCGTGCAAGAGACCCAGTACTTC. The chain employs TRBV29-1 and TRBJ2-5, with TRBD2 as a possible D gene (7 bases). Germline V lookup: CDR1 SQVTM, CDR2 ANQGSEA. The CDR3 length is 14 residues. Between the trimmed V and J ends, which lost 4 bases and 2 bases, there was a span of 14 bases.

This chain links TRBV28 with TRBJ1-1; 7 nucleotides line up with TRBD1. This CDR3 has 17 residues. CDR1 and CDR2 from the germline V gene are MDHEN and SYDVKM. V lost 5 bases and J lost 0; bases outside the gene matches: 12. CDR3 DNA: TGTGCCAGCAGTCCAGGGGGTGGTGGGGCCATGAACACTGAAGCTTTCTTT. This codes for CASSPGGGGAMNTEAFF. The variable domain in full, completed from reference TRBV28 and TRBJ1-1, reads DVKVTQSSRYLVKRTGEKVFLECVQDMDHENMFWYRQDPGLGLRLIYFSYDVKMKEKGDIPEGYSVSREKKERFSLILESASTNQTSMYLCASSPGGGGAMNTEAFFGQGTRLTVV.

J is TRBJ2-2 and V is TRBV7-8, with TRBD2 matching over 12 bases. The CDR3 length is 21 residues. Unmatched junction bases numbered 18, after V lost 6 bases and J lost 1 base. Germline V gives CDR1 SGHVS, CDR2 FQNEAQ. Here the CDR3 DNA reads TGTGCCAGCAGTCAAGGAAGGACGCCGGGACTAGCGGGCTGGAACACCGGGGAGCTGTTTTTT. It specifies CASSQGRTPGLAGWNTGELFF.

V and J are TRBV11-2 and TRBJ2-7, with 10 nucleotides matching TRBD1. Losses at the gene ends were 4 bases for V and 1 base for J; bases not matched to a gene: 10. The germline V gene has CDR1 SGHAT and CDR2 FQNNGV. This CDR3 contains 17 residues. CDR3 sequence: CASSSPSDRGFSYEQYF. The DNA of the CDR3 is TGTGCCAGCAGCTCCCCCTCGGACAGGGGGTTTTCCTACGAGCAGTACTTC.

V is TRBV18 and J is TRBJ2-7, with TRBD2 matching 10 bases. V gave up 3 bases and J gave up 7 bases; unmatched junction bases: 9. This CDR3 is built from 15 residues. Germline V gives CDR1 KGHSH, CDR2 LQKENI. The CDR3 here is CASSPLAGGLGEQYF. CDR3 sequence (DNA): TGTGCCAGCTCACCTTTAGCGGGGGGCCTAGGTGAGCAGTACTTC.

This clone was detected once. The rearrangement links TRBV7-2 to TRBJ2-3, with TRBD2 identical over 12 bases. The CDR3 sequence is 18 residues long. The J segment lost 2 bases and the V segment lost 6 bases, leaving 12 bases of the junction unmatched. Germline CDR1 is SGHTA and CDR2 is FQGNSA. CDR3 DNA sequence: TGTGCCAGCAGTCGCCCCCCGTGGACTAGCGGGACCACAGATACGCAGTATTTT. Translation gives CASSRPPWTSGTTDTQYF.

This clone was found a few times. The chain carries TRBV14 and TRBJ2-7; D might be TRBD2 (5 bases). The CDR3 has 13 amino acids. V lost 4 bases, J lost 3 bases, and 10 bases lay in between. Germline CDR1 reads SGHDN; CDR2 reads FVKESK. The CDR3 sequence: CASSLTRNYEQYF. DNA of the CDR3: TGTGCCAGCAGCCTAACTAGAAACTACGAGCAGTACTTC.

CDR3 amino acids: CASSLAVAGGQETQYF. The CDR3 bases are TGTGCCAGCAGCTTGGCAGTAGCGGGGGGGCAAGAGACCCAGTACTTC. The V and J genes are TRBV5-5 and TRBJ2-5; TRBD2 agrees at 11 bases. Germline V gene data show CDR1 as SGHKS and CDR2 as YYEKEE (reference sequence). J gave up 2 bases and V 0 bases, and 3 bases lay outside the gene matches. CDR3 length: 16 residues.

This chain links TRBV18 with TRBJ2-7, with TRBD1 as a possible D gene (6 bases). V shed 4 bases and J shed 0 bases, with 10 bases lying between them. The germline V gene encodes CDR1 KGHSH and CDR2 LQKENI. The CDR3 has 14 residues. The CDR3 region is CASSLLDSSYEQYF. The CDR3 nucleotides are TGTGCCAGCTCACTACTGGACAGCTCCTACGAGCAGTACTTC. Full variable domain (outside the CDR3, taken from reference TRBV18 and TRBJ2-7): NAGVMQNPRHLVRRRGQEARLRCSPMKGHSHVYWYRQLPEEGLKFMVYLQKENIIDESGMPKERFSAEFPKEGPSILRIQQVVRGDSAAYFCASSLLDSSYEQYFGPGTRLTVT.

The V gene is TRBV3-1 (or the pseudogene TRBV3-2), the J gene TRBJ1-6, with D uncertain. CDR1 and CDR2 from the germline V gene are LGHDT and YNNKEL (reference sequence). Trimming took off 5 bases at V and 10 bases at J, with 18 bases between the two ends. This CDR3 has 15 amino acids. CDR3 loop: CASSYLAPAGSPLHF. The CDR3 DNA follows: TGTGCCAGCAGCTATCTAGCCCCAGCGGGGTCACCCCTCCACTTT.

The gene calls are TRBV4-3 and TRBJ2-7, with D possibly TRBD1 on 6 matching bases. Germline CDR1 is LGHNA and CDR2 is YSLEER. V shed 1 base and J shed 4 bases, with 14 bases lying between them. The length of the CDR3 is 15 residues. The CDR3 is CASSQGAGDSYEQYF. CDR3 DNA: TGCGCCAGCAGCCAAGGGGCAGGGGATAGTTACGAGCAGTACTTC.

The CDR3 here is CASSSRDRAYGYTF. The CDR3, as DNA: TGTGCCAGCAGCTCCCGGGACAGGGCCTATGGCTACACCTTC. The chain uses TRBV5-4 and TRBJ1-2, with TRBD1 matching over 9 bases. This CDR3 contains 14 residues. V shed 3 bases and J 4 bases; nucleotides not matched to a gene: 4. Germline-derived CDR1 and CDR2 are SGHNT and YYREEE (reference sequence).

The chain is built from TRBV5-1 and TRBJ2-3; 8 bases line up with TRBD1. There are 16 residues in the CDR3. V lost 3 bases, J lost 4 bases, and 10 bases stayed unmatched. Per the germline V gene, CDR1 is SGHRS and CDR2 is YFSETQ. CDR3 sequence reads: CASSSRWTGSADTQYF. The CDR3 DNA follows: TGCGCCAGCAGCTCCCGGTGGACAGGGAGCGCAGATACGCAGTATTTT.

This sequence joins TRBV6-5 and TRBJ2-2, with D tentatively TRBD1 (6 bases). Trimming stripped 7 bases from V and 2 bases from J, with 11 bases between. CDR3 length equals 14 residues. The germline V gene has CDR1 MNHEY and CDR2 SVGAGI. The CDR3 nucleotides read TGTGCCAGCAAAGTGGACAGTAACACCGGGGAGCTGTTTTTT. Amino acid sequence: CASKVDSNTGELFF.

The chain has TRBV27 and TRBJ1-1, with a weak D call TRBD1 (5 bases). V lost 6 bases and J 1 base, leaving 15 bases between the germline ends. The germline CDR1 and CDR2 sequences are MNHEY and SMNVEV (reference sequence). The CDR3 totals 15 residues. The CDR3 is CASRLGQGSNTEAFF. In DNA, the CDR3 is TGTGCCAGCAGACTCGGTCAGGGTTCGAACACTGAAGCTTTCTTT.

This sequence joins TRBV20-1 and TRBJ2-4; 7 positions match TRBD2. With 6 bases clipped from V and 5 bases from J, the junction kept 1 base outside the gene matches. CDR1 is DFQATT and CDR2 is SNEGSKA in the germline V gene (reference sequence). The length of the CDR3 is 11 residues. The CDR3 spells CSASGENIQYF. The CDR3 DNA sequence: TGCAGTGCCAGCGGGGAAAACATTCAGTACTTC.

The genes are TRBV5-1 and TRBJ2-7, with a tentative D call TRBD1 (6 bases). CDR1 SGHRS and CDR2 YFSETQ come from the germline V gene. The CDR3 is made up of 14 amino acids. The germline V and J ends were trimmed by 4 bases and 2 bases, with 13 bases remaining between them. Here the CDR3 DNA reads TGCGCCAGCAGCCCGACGACAGGCGCCTACGAGCAGTACTTC. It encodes CASSPTTGAYEQYF.

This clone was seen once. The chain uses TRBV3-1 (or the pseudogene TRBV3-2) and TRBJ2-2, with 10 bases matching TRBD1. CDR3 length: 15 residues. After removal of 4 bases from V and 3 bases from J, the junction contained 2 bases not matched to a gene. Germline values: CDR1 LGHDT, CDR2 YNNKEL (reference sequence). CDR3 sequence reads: CASSPGTGDTGELFF. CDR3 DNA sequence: TGTGCCAGCAGCCCCGGGACAGGGGACACCGGGGAGCTGTTTTTT.

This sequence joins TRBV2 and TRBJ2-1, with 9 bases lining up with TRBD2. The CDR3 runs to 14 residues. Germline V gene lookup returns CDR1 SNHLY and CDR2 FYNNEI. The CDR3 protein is CASRAGGSYNEQFF. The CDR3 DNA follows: TGTGCTTCAAGGGCGGGAGGGTCCTACAATGAGCAGTTCTTC.

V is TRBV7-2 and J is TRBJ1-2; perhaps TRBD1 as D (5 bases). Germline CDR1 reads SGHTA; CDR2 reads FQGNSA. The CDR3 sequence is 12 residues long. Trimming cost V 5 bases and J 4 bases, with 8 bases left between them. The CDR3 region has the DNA TGTGCCAGCAGCCAGGGAACCTATGGCTACACCTTC. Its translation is CASSQGTYGYTF.